This is a list of T cell receptor beta chains from one sample in a study of blood T cell repertoires in COVID-19. Sequenced by immunoSEQ multiplex PCR; TCRdb stores in-frame clones only, minus some. The data hold roughly 250,000 clones, with approximately 88% observed a single time. Sequences were obtained from PBMCs or T cells enriched from blood (not recorded which). All receptors derive from a middle-aged woman who had been exposed to COVID-19. CDR3s include the opening cysteine and the closing phenylalanine or tryptophan. A D gene is named only where the DNA matches it firmly. Rows may omit the clone size; those that give it use once, few, many or a size class.

>TRBJ1-2|.|TRBV6-5|TRBD1
CASFLPGQGNYGYTF
TGTGCCAGTTTTTTACCCGGACAGGGGAACTATGGCTACACCTTC
>TRBJ1-1|.|TRBV19|.
CASSKGEAFF
TGTGCCAGTAGTAAGGGGGAAGCTTTCTTT
>TRBJ1-5|.|TRBV30|.
CAWSGRSNQPQHF
TGTGCCTGGAGTGGCAGAAGCAATCAGCCCCAGCATTTT
>TRBJ1-5|.|TRBV25-1|TRBD1
CASSGQGGNQPQHF
TGTGCCAGCAGTGGACAGGGAGGCAATCAGCCCCAGCATTTT
>TRBJ1-1|.|TRBV29-1|.
CSGYLNTEAFF
TGCAGCGGTTACTTGAACACTGAAGCTTTCTTT
>TRBJ1-1|once|TRBV19|.
CASVLRDTEAFF
TGTGCCAGTGTTTTACGGGACACTGAAGCTTTCTTT
>TRBJ2-3|.|TRBV6-1|TRBD1
CASSEMGAGGKGYF
TGTGCCAGCAGTGAAATGGGGGCAGGGGGCAAGGGATATTTT
>TRBJ1-3|.|TRBV7-6|.
CASSLFGVGDPLPSGNTIYF
TGTGCCAGCAGCTTATTCGGAGTCGGGGATCCTTTGCCCTCTGGAAACACCATATATTTT
>TRBJ2-6|.|TRBV7-9|.
CASSGGVASGANVLTF
TGTGCCAGCAGTGGCGGGGTGGCCTCTGGGGCCAACGTCCTGACTTTC
>TRBJ2-3|.|TRBV5-1|TRBD2
CASMPPSGGAGFADTQYF
TGCGCCAGCATGCCGCCTAGCGGGGGGGCCGGTTTTGCAGATACGCAGTATTTT
>TRBJ1-4|once|TRBV29-1|.
CSVEDPRQGADEKLFF
TGCAGCGTTGAAGACCCACGCCAGGGCGCCGATGAAAAACTGTTTTTT
>TRBJ1-6|.|TRBV28|TRBD1
CASSTGQINPPLHF
TGTGCCAGCAGTACGGGACAGATCAATCCACCCCTCCACTTT
>TRBJ1-5|.|TRBV5-6|TRBD1
CASSNRDRLNQPQHF
TGTGCCAGCAGCAACCGGGACAGGTTGAATCAGCCCCAGCATTTT
>TRBJ1-2|.|TRBV5-5|.
CASSLAGDGYTF
TGTGCCAGCAGCTTGGCCGGGGATGGCTACACCTTC
>TRBJ2-7|.|TRBV9|TRBD2
CASSAAGAYEQYF
TGTGCCAGCAGCGCCGCGGGAGCCTACGAGCAGTACTTC
>TRBJ2-5|.|TRBV7-2|TRBD2
CASSARPFSGGRRETQYF
TGTGCCAGCAGCGCCCGCCCTTTTAGCGGGGGAAGGCGGGAGACCCAGTACTTC
>TRBJ1-1|.|TRBV28|.
CASSPAPGGGTEAFF
TGTGCCAGCAGCCCTGCTCCGGGGGGCGGCACTGAAGCTTTCTTT
>TRBJ1-1|.|TRBV6-4|TRBD1
CASSVAQGLEAFF
TGTGCCAGCAGTGTCGCACAGGGGCTTGAAGCTTTCTTT
>TRBJ1-4|.|TRBV5-5|.
CASSPVGLTNEKLFF
TGTGCCAGCAGCCCGGTCGGGTTGACTAATGAAAAACTGTTTTTT
>TRBJ1-1|.|TRBV7-9|.
CASSLNTEAFF
TGTGCCAGCAGCCTCAACACTGAAGCTTTCTTT
>TRBJ1-2|.|TRBV30|TRBD1
CAWRRTGLGYTF
TGTGCCTGGAGGAGGACAGGGCTGGGCTACACCTTC
>TRBJ1-2|.|TRBV3-1/TRBV3-2|.
CASSQKGGYTF
TGTGCCAGCAGCCAGAAGGGGGGCTACACCTTC
>TRBJ1-6|.|TRBV30|.
CAWTAGYNSPLHF
TGTGCCTGGACTGCGGGTTATAATTCACCCCTCCACTTT
>TRBJ2-7|.|TRBV19|.
CASSPTDSLSYEQYF
TGTGCCAGTAGTCCTACCGACTCGCTCTCCTACGAGCAGTACTTC